These 11 T cell receptor beta chains share one sample of origin, sequenced in a study of blood T cell repertoires in COVID-19. The data were produced by immunoSEQ multiplex PCR, yet TCRdb's version contains in-frame clones alone and is incomplete. In the table there are approximately 220,000 clones, around four fifths of which are singletons. Sample: PBMCs or T cells enriched from blood (not recorded which). These receptors all stem from a middle-aged woman who had been exposed to COVID-19.

This chain uses TRBV4-2 with TRBJ2-3; D perhaps matches TRBD2 (5 bases). Germline CDR1 and CDR2: LGHNA and YNFKEQ. CDR3 size: 13 residues. The V end was cut by 2 bases, the J end by 5 bases, with 8 bases between. The CDR3 here is CASSQTSVDTQYF. In DNA, the CDR3 is TGTGCCAGCAGCCAAACTAGTGTAGATACGCAGTATTTT.

The J gene is TRBJ2-3, the V gene TRBV6-4; a possible D gene is TRBD2 (6 bases). V lost 3 bases to trimming and J lost 1 base, with 8 bases between them. Germline V gene sequence: CDR1 MRHNA, CDR2 SNTAGT. The CDR3 totals 14 residues. In DNA, the CDR3 is TGTGCCAGCAGTGAGGAGGGGCGCACAGATACGCAGTATTTT. Translation gives CASSEEGRTDTQYF.

The chain employs TRBV6-1 and TRBJ1-1, with 8 positions matching TRBD1. The ends lost 0 bases at V and 4 bases at J; junction bases unmatched: 4. Germline values: CDR1 MNHNS, CDR2 SASEGT. This CDR3 contains 15 residues. The DNA of the CDR3 is TGTGCCAGCAGTGAAGCGTTACAGGGGGGCACTGAAGCTTTCTTT. Translating gives CASSEALQGGTEAFF.

This chain uses TRBV24-1 with TRBJ2-5; TRBD1 matches 8 bases. Losses at the gene ends were 4 bases for V and 4 bases for J; bases not matched to a gene: 7. Looked up from germline, CDR1 is KGHDR and CDR2 is SFDVKD. This CDR3 region has 15 residues. CDR3 sequence reads: CATSDRQGRGETQYF. The CDR3 DNA reads TGTGCCACCAGTGACCGACAGGGGAGAGGAGAGACCCAGTACTTC.

The chain has TRBV7-2 and TRBJ2-5; D is perhaps TRBD2 (5 bases). The CDR3 spans 14 residues. The V and J ends lost 0 bases and 5 bases respectively, with 10 bases between them. Germline CDR1 SGHTA, CDR2 FQGNSA. CDR3 nucleotide sequence: TGTGCCAGCAGCTTAGCCAGAGGCGGGGAGACCCAGTACTTC. Its protein product is CASSLARGGETQYF.

The V call is TRBV10-3, the J call TRBJ2-7; a possible D gene is TRBD1 (5 bases). This CDR3 spans 13 amino acids. Germline V gene sequence: CDR1 ENHRY, CDR2 SYGVKD. Trimming removed 7 bases at V and 3 bases at J, with 13 bases between. CDR3 sequence reads: CAIKTAGNYEQYF. DNA for the CDR3: TGTGCCATCAAAACGGCAGGGAACTACGAGCAGTACTTC.

In its sample, this clone was seen a few times. The rearrangement links TRBV5-1 to TRBJ2-2, with D hard to call. Between the trimmed V and J ends, which lost 3 bases and 2 bases, there was a span of 8 bases. Germline CDR1 SGHRS, CDR2 YFSETQ. The CDR3 contains 14 residues. CDR3 region: CASSYLANTGELFF. CDR3 in DNA: TGCGCCAGCAGCTATTTGGCAAACACCGGGGAGCTGTTTTTT. The whole variable domain, filled in from reference TRBV5-1 and TRBJ2-2, reads KAGVTQTPRYLIKTRGQQVTLSCSPISGHRSVSWYQQTPGQGLQFLFEYFSETQRNKGNFPGRFSGRQFSNSRSEMNVSTLELGDSALYLCASSYLANTGELFFGEGSRLTVL.

The chain recombines TRBV19 with TRBJ2-7, with 8 bases aligning to TRBD1. This CDR3 comprises 13 residues. CDR1 is LNHDA, CDR2 SQIVND, per germline (reference sequence). V shed 6 bases and J 2 bases; nucleotides not matched to a gene: 3. CDR3 protein: CASSVDRAYEQYF. The CDR3 region has the DNA TGTGCCAGTAGCGTGGACAGGGCCTACGAGCAGTACTTC.

The table lists this clone with a few counts. The gene calls are TRBV5-1 and TRBJ2-7, with TRBD2 matching over 7 bases. The V segment lost 4 bases and the J segment 9 bases; nucleotides outside the gene matches: 4. Germline V gene data show CDR1 as SGHRS and CDR2 as YFSETQ. The CDR3 extends over 11 amino acids. DNA for the CDR3: TGCGCCAGCAGCGGGGAGGGAGGGCAGTACTTC. Protein sequence: CASSGEGGQYF. The entire variable domain, with the rest obtained from reference TRBV5-1 and TRBJ2-7, is as follows: KAGVTQTPRYLIKTRGQQVTLSCSPISGHRSVSWYQQTPGQGLQFLFEYFSETQRNKGNFPGRFSGRQFSNSRSEMNVSTLELGDSALYLCASSGEGGQYFGPGTRLTVT.

This chain joins TRBV9 and TRBJ1-1; unclear D gene. The CDR3 length is 14 residues. V was trimmed by 1 base and J by 5 bases, leaving 12 bases between them. Germline V CDR1 and CDR2: SGDLS, YYNGEE. The CDR3 here is CASSVLPLSTEAFF. DNA for the CDR3: TGTGCCAGCAGCGTACTCCCGTTGTCTACTGAAGCTTTCTTT.

This sequence joins TRBV28 and TRBJ1-2; D is possibly TRBD1 (5 bases). CDR1 and CDR2 from the germline V gene are MDHEN and SYDVKM. The CDR3 covers 16 residues. V gave up 2 bases and J gave up 4 bases, with 17 bases separating them. DNA for the CDR3: TGTGCCAGCAGTTTAGACGGGGGGATTTCCCCCTATGGCTACACCTTC. Translation gives CASSLDGGISPYGYTF.